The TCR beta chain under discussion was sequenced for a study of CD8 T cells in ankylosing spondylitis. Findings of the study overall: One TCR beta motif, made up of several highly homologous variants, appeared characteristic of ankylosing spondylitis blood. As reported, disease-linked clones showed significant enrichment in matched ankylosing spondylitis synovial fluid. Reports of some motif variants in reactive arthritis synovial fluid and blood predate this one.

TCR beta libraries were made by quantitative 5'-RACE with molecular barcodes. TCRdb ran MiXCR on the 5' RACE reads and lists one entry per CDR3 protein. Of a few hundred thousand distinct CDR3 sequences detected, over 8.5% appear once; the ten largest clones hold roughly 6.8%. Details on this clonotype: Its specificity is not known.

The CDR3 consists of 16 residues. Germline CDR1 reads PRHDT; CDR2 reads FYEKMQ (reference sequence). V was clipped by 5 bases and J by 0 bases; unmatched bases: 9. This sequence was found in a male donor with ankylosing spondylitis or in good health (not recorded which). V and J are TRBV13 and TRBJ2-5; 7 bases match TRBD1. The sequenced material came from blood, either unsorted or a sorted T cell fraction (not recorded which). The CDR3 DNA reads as TGTGCCAGCAGCAGAGACAGGGACAATCACCAAGAGACCCAGTACTTC. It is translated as CASSRDRDNHQETQYF. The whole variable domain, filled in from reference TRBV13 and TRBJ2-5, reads AAGVIQSPRHLIKEKRETATLKCYPIPRHDTVYWYQQGPGQDPQFLISFYEKMQSDKGSIPDRFSAQQFSDYHSELNMSSLELGDSALYFCASSRDRDNHQETQYFGPGTRLLVL.